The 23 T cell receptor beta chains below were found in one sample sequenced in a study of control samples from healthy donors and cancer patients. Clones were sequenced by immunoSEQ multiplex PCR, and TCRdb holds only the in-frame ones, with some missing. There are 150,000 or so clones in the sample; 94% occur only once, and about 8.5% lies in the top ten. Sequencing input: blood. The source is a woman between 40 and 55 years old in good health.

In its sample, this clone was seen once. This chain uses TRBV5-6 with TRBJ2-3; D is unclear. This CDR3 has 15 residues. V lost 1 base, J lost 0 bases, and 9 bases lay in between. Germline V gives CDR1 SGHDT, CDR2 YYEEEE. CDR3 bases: TGTGCCAGCAGCTTGAGTCCCACTAGCACAGATACGCAGTATTTT. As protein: CASSLSPTSTDTQYF.

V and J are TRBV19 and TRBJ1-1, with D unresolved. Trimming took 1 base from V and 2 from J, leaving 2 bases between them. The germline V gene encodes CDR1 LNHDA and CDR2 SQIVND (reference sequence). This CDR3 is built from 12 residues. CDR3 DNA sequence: TGTGCCAGTAGTATAGGAAACACTGAAGCTTTCTTT. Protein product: CASSIGNTEAFF.

The CDR3 bases are TGTGCCTGGGACAGGGGGCAAAACTATGGCTACACCTTC. Its translation is CAWDRGQNYGYTF. The V and J genes are TRBV30 and TRBJ1-2; 10 bases are shared with TRBD1. Germline lookup yields CDR1 GTSNPN and CDR2 SVGIG (reference sequence). The CDR3 length is 13 residues. Losses at the gene ends were 5 bases for V and 2 bases for J; bases not matched to a gene: 2. Using reference TRBV30 and TRBJ1-2 for the parts outside the CDR3, the full variable domain is SQTIHQWPATLVQPVGSPLSLECTVEGTSNPNLYWYRQAAGRGLQLLFYSVGIGQISSEVPQNLSASRPQDRQFILSSKKLLLSDSGFYLCAWDRGQNYGYTFGSGTRLTVV.

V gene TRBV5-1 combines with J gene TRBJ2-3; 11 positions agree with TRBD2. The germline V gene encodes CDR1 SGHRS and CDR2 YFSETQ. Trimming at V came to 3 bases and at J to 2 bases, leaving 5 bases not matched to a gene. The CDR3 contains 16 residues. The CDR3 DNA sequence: TGCGCCAGCAGCTCCTTGACTAGCGGGGACACAGATACGCAGTATTTT. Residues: CASSSLTSGDTDTQYF.

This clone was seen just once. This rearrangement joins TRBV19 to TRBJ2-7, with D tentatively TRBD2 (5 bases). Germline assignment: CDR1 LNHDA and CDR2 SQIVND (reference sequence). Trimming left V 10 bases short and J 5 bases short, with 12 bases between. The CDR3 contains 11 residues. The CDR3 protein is CANPRDDEQYF. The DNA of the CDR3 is TGTGCCAACCCCCGGGATGACGAGCAGTACTTC.

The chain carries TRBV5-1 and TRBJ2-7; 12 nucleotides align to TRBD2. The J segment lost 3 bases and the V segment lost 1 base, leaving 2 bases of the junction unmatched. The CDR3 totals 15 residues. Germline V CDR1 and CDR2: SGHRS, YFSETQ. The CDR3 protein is CASSLKGLAGYEQYF. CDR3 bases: TGCGCCAGCAGCTTGAAGGGACTAGCGGGCTACGAGCAGTACTTC.

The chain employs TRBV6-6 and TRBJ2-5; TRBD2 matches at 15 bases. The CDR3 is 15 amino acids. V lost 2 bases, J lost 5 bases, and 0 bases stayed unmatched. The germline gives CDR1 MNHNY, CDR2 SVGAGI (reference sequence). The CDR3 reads CASSYGTSGRETQYF. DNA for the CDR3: TGTGCCAGCAGTTACGGGACTAGCGGGAGGGAGACCCAGTACTTC.

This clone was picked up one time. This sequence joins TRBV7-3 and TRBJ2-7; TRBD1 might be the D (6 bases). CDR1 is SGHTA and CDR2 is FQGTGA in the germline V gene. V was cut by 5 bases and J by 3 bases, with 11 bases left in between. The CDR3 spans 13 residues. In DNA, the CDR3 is TGTGCCAGCAGCCGCGACAGGTACTACGAGCAGTACTTC. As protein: CASSRDRYYEQYF.

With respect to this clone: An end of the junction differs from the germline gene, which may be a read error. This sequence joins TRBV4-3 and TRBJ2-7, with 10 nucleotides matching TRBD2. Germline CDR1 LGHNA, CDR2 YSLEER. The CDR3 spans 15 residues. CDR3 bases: TGCGCCAGCAGCCCTTCTAGCGGGAGAGGCTACGGGCAGTACTTC. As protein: CASSPSSGRGYGQYF.

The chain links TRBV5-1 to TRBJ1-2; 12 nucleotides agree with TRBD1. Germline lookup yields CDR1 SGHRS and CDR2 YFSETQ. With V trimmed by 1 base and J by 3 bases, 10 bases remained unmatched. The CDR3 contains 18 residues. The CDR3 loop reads CASSLTPGTGGRDYGYTF. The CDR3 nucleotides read TGCGCCAGCAGCTTGACCCCGGGGACAGGGGGCAGGGACTATGGCTACACCTTC.

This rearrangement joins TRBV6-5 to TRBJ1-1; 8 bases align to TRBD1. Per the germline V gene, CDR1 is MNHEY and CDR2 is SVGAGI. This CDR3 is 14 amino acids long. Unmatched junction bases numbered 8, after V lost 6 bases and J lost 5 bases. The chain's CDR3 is CASSRRTGQTEAFF. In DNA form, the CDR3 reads TGTGCCAGCAGCCGACGGACAGGGCAGACTGAAGCTTTCTTT.

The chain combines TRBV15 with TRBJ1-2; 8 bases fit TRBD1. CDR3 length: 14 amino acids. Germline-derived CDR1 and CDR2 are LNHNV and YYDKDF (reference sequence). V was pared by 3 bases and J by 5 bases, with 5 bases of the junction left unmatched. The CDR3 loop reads CATSRDRERYGYTF. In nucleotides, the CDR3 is TGTGCCACCAGCAGGGACAGGGAGCGGTATGGCTACACCTTC.

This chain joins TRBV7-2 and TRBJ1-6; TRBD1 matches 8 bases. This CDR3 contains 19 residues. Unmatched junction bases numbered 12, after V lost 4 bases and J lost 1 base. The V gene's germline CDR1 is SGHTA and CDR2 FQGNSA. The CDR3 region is CASSSTGGTVWSYNSPLHF. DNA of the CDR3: TGTGCCAGCAGCTCCACAGGGGGTACGGTCTGGTCCTATAATTCACCCCTCCACTTT.

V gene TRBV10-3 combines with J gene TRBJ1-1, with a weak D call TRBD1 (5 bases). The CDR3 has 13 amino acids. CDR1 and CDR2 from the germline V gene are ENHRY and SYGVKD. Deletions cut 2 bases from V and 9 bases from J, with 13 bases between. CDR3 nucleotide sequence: TGTGCCATCAGTGAGGACGGGAGGGGAAAAGCTTTCTTT. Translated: CAISEDGRGKAFF.

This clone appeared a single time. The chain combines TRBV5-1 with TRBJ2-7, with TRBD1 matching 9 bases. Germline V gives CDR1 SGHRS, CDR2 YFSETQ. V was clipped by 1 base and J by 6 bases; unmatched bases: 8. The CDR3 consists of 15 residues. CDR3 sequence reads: CASSLRDRARGEQYF. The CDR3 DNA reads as TGCGCCAGCAGCTTGAGGGACAGGGCCCGTGGCGAGCAGTACTTC.

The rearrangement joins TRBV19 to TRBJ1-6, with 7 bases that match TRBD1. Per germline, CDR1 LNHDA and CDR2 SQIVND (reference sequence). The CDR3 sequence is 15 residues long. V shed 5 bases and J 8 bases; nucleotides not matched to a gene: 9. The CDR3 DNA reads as TGTGCCAGTAGTGTGGGGACAGAGCCCTATTCACCCCTCCACTTT. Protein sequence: CASSVGTEPYSPLHF.

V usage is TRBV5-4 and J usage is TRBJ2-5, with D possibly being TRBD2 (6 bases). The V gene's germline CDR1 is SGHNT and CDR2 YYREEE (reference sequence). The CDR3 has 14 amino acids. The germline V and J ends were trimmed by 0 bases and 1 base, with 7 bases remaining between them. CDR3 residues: CASSLGTTQETQYF. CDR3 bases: TGTGCCAGCAGCTTGGGGACTACCCAAGAGACCCAGTACTTC.

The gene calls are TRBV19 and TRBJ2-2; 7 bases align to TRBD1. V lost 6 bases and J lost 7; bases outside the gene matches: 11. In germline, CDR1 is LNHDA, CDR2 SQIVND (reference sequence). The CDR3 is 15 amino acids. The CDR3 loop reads CASSTGAGIVGELFF. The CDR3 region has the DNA TGTGCCAGTAGCACAGGGGCGGGCATCGTCGGGGAGCTGTTTTTT.

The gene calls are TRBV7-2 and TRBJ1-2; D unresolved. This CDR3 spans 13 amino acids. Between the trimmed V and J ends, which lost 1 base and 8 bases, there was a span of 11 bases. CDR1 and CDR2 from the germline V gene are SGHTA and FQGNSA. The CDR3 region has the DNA TGTGCCAGCAGCTTAGTAGGGCAAGTAGGCTACACCTTC. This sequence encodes CASSLVGQVGYTF.

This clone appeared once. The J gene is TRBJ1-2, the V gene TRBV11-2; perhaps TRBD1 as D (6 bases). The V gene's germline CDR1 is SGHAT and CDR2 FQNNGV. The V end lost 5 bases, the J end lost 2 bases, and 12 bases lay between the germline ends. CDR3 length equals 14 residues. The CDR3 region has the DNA TGTGCCAGCAGCCTTAGCAGGGGAAACTATGGCTACACCTTC. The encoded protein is CASSLSRGNYGYTF.

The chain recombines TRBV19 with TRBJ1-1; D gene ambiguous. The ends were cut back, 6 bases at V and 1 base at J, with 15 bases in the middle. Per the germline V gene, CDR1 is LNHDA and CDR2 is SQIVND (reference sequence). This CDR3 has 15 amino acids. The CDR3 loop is CASRAPWDQNTEAFF. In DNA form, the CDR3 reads TGTGCCAGTAGGGCCCCCTGGGATCAGAACACTGAAGCTTTCTTT.

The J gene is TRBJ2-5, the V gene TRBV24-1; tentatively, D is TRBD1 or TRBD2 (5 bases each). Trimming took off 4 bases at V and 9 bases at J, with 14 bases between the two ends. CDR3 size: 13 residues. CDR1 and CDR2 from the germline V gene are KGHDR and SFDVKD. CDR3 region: CATSEGSRGPQYF. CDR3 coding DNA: TGTGCCACCAGTGAGGGGTCTCGGGGCCCCCAGTACTTC.

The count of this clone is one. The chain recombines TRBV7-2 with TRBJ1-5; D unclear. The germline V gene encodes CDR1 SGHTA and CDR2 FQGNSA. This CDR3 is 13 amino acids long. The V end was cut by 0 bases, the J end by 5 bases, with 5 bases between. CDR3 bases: TGTGCCAGCAGCTTAGCTGCCGATCAGCCCCAGCATTTT. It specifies CASSLAADQPQHF.